A single sample is the source of the 14 T cell receptor beta chains below, sequenced in a study of blood T cells in healthy people across ages. The use of a sample-barcoded 5' primer and a J-beta primer mix characterized a second PCR of 7 to 11 cycles. TCRdb fed the 5' RACE reads into MiXCR, producing one record per CDR3 protein. The table lists hundreds of thousands of distinct CDR3 sequences, roughly 50% of them singletons. The sequenced material came from blood. The receptors stem from a man between 25 and 39 years old in good health.

The V gene is TRBV11-2, the J gene TRBJ2-1, with D unclear. The V end lost 3 bases, the J end lost 0 bases, and 9 bases lay between the germline ends. Germline CDR1 is SGHAT and CDR2 is FQNNGV. The CDR3 sequence is 15 residues long. The CDR3 reads CASSLLYSSYNEQFF. Written as DNA, the CDR3 is TGTGCCAGCAGCTTGCTGTACAGCTCCTACAATGAGCAGTTCTTC. Drawing the rest from reference TRBV11-2 and TRBJ2-1, the complete variable domain is EAGVAQSPRYKIIEKRQSVAFWCNPISGHATLYWYQQILGQGPKLLIQFQNNGVVDDSQLPKDRFSAERLKGVDSTLKIQPAKLEDSAVYLCASSLLYSSYNEQFFGPGTRLTVL.

The chain employs TRBV6-5 and TRBJ2-3, with 11 bases identical to TRBD2. V lost 2 bases and J lost 4; bases outside the gene matches: 11. The CDR3 contains 18 residues. CDR1 is MNHEY, CDR2 SVGAGI, per germline. The CDR3 loop reads CASSYAGKGLAGPDTQYF. The CDR3, as DNA: TGTGCCAGCAGTTACGCAGGAAAAGGACTAGCGGGCCCAGATACGCAGTATTTT.

This chain links TRBV6-6 with TRBJ1-2; D might be TRBD1 (5 bases). V dropped 7 bases and J dropped 5 bases, with 20 bases sitting between them. This CDR3 region has 15 residues. Germline V gene lookup returns CDR1 MNHNY and CDR2 SVGAGI (reference sequence). CDR3 DNA sequence: TGTGCCAGCAACACAGGCGGGGCTAATATTTATGGCTACACCTTC. The encoded protein is CASNTGGANIYGYTF.

This clonotype was counted a few times. The chain is built from TRBV27 and TRBJ2-1, with TRBD2 identical over 8 bases. Trimming removed 0 bases from V and 0 bases from J; junction bases left unmatched: 1. The length of the CDR3 is 16 residues. CDR1 and CDR2 from the germline V gene are MNHEY and SMNVEV (reference sequence). The CDR3 DNA sequence: TGTGCCAGCAGTTTATCGCTAGCGGGCTCCTACAATGAGCAGTTCTTC. The encoded protein is CASSLSLAGSYNEQFF.

The chain joins TRBV4-2 to TRBJ2-3; 14 bases agree with TRBD2. V lost 4 bases, J lost 4 bases, and 10 bases stayed unmatched. This CDR3 contains 18 residues. CDR1 is LGHNA, CDR2 YNFKEQ, per germline. The CDR3 DNA reads as TGTGCCAGCAGCCCCTTCTCAGGACTAGCGGGGGGACCAGATACGCAGTATTTT. It codes for CASSPFSGLAGGPDTQYF.

This clonotype was counted many times. V is TRBV25-1 and J is TRBJ2-1; D remains ambiguous. Germline lookup yields CDR1 MGHDK and CDR2 SYGVNS. Trimming stripped 1 base from V and 6 bases from J, with 13 bases between. This CDR3 is 15 amino acids long. For the CDR3, the DNA is TGTGCCAGCAGTGAATCCCATTGGACCCCCAATGAGCAGTTCTTC. This sequence encodes CASSESHWTPNEQFF.

This clonotype was seen a single time. The rearrangement joins TRBV28 to TRBJ2-7; D not resolved. Germline V CDR1 and CDR2: MDHEN, SYDVKM. V lost 3 bases, J lost 5 bases, and 14 bases lay in between. The CDR3 has 14 amino acids. In DNA, the CDR3 is TGTGCCAGCAGTTTGGGTCCAACCCAGGACGAGCAGTACTTC. It specifies CASSLGPTQDEQYF.

The V gene is TRBV7-2, the J gene TRBJ2-3, with TRBD2 matching over 8 bases. Germline V CDR1 and CDR2: SGHTA, FQGNSA. The CDR3 extends over 16 amino acids. V lost 0 bases, J lost 6 bases, and 8 bases stayed unmatched. The CDR3 protein is CASSLAGLALGDTQYF. CDR3 bases: TGTGCCAGCAGCTTAGCCGGACTAGCCCTTGGGGATACGCAGTATTTT.

Only a few counts were recorded for this clonotype. This chain connects TRBV6-1 to TRBJ1-1; D ambiguous. V lost 7 bases and J 0 bases, leaving 3 bases between the germline ends. This CDR3 has 11 residues. The germline V gene encodes CDR1 MNHNS and CDR2 SASEGT. CDR3 in DNA: TGTGCCAGCACTTTGAACACTGAAGCTTTCTTT. It specifies CASTLNTEAFF.

This clonotype appeared a few times. The chain recombines TRBV4-1 with TRBJ2-1; D not certain. Germline CDR1 reads MGHRA; CDR2 reads YSYEKL. This CDR3 contains 13 residues. V was cut by 7 bases and J by 5 bases, with 12 bases left in between. CDR3 in DNA: TGCGCCAGCATGGGCTTCGGTAACAATGAGCAGTTCTTC. The encoded protein is CASMGFGNNEQFF.

This clonotype appeared a single time. One end of the junction does not line up with germline, which may come from a read error. This sequence joins TRBV7-2 and TRBJ2-7; a possible D gene is TRBD2 (6 bases). CDR3 length equals 14 residues. Germline V gene lookup returns CDR1 SGHTA and CDR2 FQGNSA. The CDR3 DNA follows: TGTGCCAGCAGCTTAGTAGGAGGGGTCTTCGAGCGGTACTTC. This translates into CASSLVGGVFERYF.

This rearrangement joins TRBV29-1 to TRBJ2-7; TRBD1 aligns across 8 bases. This CDR3 comprises 13 residues. V trimming: 4 bases; J trimming: 4 bases; junction bases outside the gene matches: 6. CDR1 is SQVTM and CDR2 is ANQGSEA in the germline V gene. The CDR3 sequence: CSVATGAGYEQYF. As DNA, the CDR3 is TGCAGCGTTGCGACAGGGGCGGGTTACGAGCAGTACTTC.

V is TRBV7-3 and J is TRBJ2-7; 16 bases map to TRBD2. Gene TRBJ2-5 matches the end of the DNA better, so the J call may be wrong. Germline assignment: CDR1 SGHTA and CDR2 FQGTGA. The CDR3 contains 20 residues. The CDR3 region is CASSLTPAGLAGGPRETQYF. CDR3 DNA sequence: TGTGCCAGCAGCTTAACCCCCGCGGGACTAGCGGGAGGGCCTAGAGAGACCCAGTACTTC.

The chain recombines TRBV7-9 with TRBJ1-2, with D unresolved. In germline, CDR1 is SEHNR, CDR2 FQNEAQ (reference sequence). The ends were cut back, 1 base at V and 0 bases at J, with 9 bases in the middle. The CDR3 spans 15 residues. The CDR3 spells CASSLEGLTNYGYTF. The DNA of the CDR3 is TGTGCCAGCAGCTTAGAAGGGCTGACTAACTATGGCTACACCTTC.